These 27 T cell receptor beta chains came from one sample sequenced in a study of PD-1 blockade in mismatch repair-deficient tumors. Profiling relied on immunoSEQ multiplex PCR, and the TCRdb table lists in-frame clones only, not all of them. The sample lists some 120,000 clones, about 90% occurring once. Sequencing used peripheral blood, obtained 70 to 73 weeks after starting pembrolizumab. The receptor set was obtained from an adult with mismatch repair-deficient cancer.

The V gene is TRBV10-2, the J gene TRBJ2-7; 12 positions agree with TRBD1. Germline CDR1 WSHSY, CDR2 SAAADI. V lost 3 bases, J lost 6 bases, and 6 bases stayed unmatched. This CDR3 region has 15 residues. CDR3 coding DNA: TGCGCCAGCAGTGATGCGGGACAGGGGGCTCTCGAGCAGTACTTC. Its translation is CASSDAGQGALEQYF.

The chain uses TRBV19 and TRBJ2-7; no definite D call. This CDR3 comprises 14 residues. V shed 2 bases and J shed 6 bases, with 14 bases lying between them. Germline values: CDR1 LNHDA, CDR2 SQIVND (reference sequence). Here the CDR3 reads CASSISFPPAEQYF. The DNA for the CDR3 is TGTGCCAGTAGTATAAGTTTCCCCCCCGCCGAGCAGTACTTC.

The chain recombines TRBV4-1 with TRBJ1-3; no reliable D call. The germline gives CDR1 MGHRA, CDR2 YSYEKL. The CDR3 spans 16 residues. Trimming pared 0 bases from V and 4 bases from J, leaving 13 bases between. The chain's CDR3 is CASSQDLGDGGNTIYF. The CDR3 DNA reads TGCGCCAGCAGCCAAGATCTAGGAGACGGGGGAAACACCATATATTTT.

The chain uses TRBV29-1 and TRBJ2-7; D is unclear. Germline values: CDR1 SQVTM, CDR2 ANQGSEA. The CDR3 is made up of 13 amino acids. V shed 2 bases and J shed 0 bases, with 8 bases lying between them. The CDR3 loop is CSVEKDSSYEQYF. Here the CDR3 DNA reads TGCAGCGTTGAAAAGGATTCCTCCTACGAGCAGTACTTC.

This rearrangement joins TRBV5-1 to TRBJ1-1; D not certain. This CDR3 spans 15 amino acids. CDR1 is SGHRS and CDR2 is YFSETQ in the germline V gene. The V and J ends lost 0 bases and 1 base respectively, with 10 bases between them. The chain's CDR3 is CASSLDDGQNTEAFF. DNA for the CDR3: TGCGCCAGCAGCTTGGACGACGGGCAGAACACTGAAGCTTTCTTT.

The CDR3 region has the DNA TGTGCCAGCAGCCCCGGGACCTCAGCCCACGAGCAGTACTTC. It specifies CASSPGTSAHEQYF. The J gene is TRBJ2-7, the V gene TRBV7-6; D is possibly TRBD1 or TRBD2 (5 bases each). Trimming shortened V by 5 bases and J by 5 bases, and 16 bases separated the two germline ends. Germline assignment: CDR1 SGHVS and CDR2 FNYEAQ. The CDR3 runs to 14 residues.

J is TRBJ2-5 and V is TRBV11-2; D is possibly TRBD2 (6 bases). This CDR3 region has 14 residues. Germline V gene lookup returns CDR1 SGHAT and CDR2 FQNNGV. V lost 2 bases and J 3 bases, leaving 10 bases between the germline ends. CDR3 sequence (DNA): TGTGCCAGCAGCTTATGGGGACTTGAAGAGACCCAGTACTTC. Translation: CASSLWGLEETQYF.

The rearrangement links TRBV9 to TRBJ1-1; TRBD1 might be the D (6 bases). CDR1 is SGDLS and CDR2 is YYNGEE in the germline V gene. The CDR3 runs to 15 residues. Between the trimmed V and J ends, which lost 3 bases and 0 bases, there was a span of 12 bases. CDR3 sequence: CASSGSRGLNTEAFF. The CDR3 DNA follows: TGTGCCAGCAGCGGGAGCAGGGGCCTGAACACTGAAGCTTTCTTT. The full variable domain, with the rest looked up from reference TRBV9 and TRBJ1-1, is DSGVTQTPKHLITATGQRVTLRCSPRSGDLSVYWYQQSLDQGLQFLIQYYNGEERAKGNILERFSAQQFPDLHSELNLSSLELGDSALYFCASSGSRGLNTEAFFGQGTRLTVV.

The V and J genes are TRBV11-1 and TRBJ1-5, with no clear D. Trimming left V 4 bases short and J 2 bases short, with 3 bases between. Germline V gene data show CDR1 as SGHAT and CDR2 as FQDESV (reference sequence). This CDR3 comprises 12 residues. CDR3 bases: TGTGCCAGCAGCTCAGGCAATCAGCCCCAGCATTTT. The encoded protein is CASSSGNQPQHF.

The chain couples TRBV27 to TRBJ2-1; the D gene is possibly TRBD2 (6 bases). The CDR3 consists of 16 residues. V was shortened by 2 bases and J by 0 bases, with 11 bases between the two germline ends. Germline V gene lookup returns CDR1 MNHEY and CDR2 SMNVEV (reference sequence). The DNA of the CDR3 is TGTGCCAGCAGTTTAAAGGCCGGGAGCTCCTACAATGAGCAGTTCTTC. This translates into CASSLKAGSSYNEQFF.

The V gene is TRBV12-5, the J gene TRBJ2-1, with D unclear. This CDR3 spans 12 amino acids. The germline CDR1 and CDR2 sequences are LGHNT and FRNRAP. V dropped 9 bases and J dropped 8 bases, with 14 bases sitting between them. The CDR3 loop is CASADVPDEQFF. The CDR3 DNA follows: TGTGCTAGCGCGGACGTTCCCGATGAGCAGTTCTTC.

This clone came up once. This rearrangement joins TRBV11-1 to TRBJ2-3, with 8 bases aligning to TRBD2. V trimming: 2 bases; J trimming: 0 bases; junction bases outside the gene matches: 7. CDR3 length: 17 residues. In germline, CDR1 is SGHAT, CDR2 FQDESV (reference sequence). In DNA form, the CDR3 reads TGTGCCAGCAGCTTAACGGGAGGGGGGCCGAGCACAGATACGCAGTATTTT. This codes for CASSLTGGGPSTDTQYF.

This chain links TRBV7-9 with TRBJ2-1; possible D gene TRBD2, 5 bases. Germline loops: CDR1 SEHNR, CDR2 FQNEAQ (reference sequence). CDR3 length equals 12 residues. V dropped 1 base and J dropped 9 bases, with 7 bases sitting between them. CDR3 coding DNA: TGTGCCAGCAGCTTAGTAGCGCTTGAGCAGTTCTTC. Encoded protein: CASSLVALEQFF.

This chain joins TRBV4-2 and TRBJ2-7; D is unclear. Trimming removed 1 base from V and 2 bases from J, with 12 bases in between. Germline CDR1 is LGHNA and CDR2 is YNFKEQ. The CDR3 covers 15 residues. The CDR3 region has the DNA TGTGCCAGCAGCCAAGTCGCGGAGTACCCCTACGAGCAGTACTTC. It translates to CASSQVAEYPYEQYF.

The genes are TRBV25-1 and TRBJ1-2; D remains unclear. The CDR3 sequence is 11 residues long. Germline values: CDR1 MGHDK, CDR2 SYGVNS. The V end was cut by 0 bases, the J end by 8 bases, with 4 bases between. CDR3: CASSEYEGYTF. Written as DNA, the CDR3 is TGTGCCAGCAGTGAATATGAAGGCTACACCTTC.

This chain uses TRBV18 with TRBJ2-1; no definite D call. This CDR3 has 17 residues. The germline V gene has CDR1 KGHSH and CDR2 LQKENI. V lost 0 bases, J lost 0 bases, and 12 bases lay in between. This chain's CDR3 is CASSPPGLASSYNEQFF. The CDR3 region has the DNA TGTGCCAGCTCACCACCCGGGTTAGCCAGCTCCTACAATGAGCAGTTCTTC.

This chain links TRBV7-8 with TRBJ2-3, with 10 bases lining up with TRBD2. The CDR3 totals 16 residues. Per the germline V gene, CDR1 is SGHVS and CDR2 is FQNEAQ. The trim removed 4 bases at V and 0 bases at J, leaving 4 bases unmatched. The CDR3, as DNA: TGTGCCAGCAGCTCGACTAGCGGGCCAAGCACAGATACGCAGTATTTT. It codes for CASSSTSGPSTDTQYF.

This clone was found a few times. The gene calls are TRBV11-1 and TRBJ2-7; TRBD2 is a possible D gene (6 bases). This CDR3 has 12 residues. The V gene lost 5 bases and the J gene lost 7 bases, with 12 bases spanning the gap. The germline CDR1 and CDR2 sequences are SGHAT and FQDESV (reference sequence). Here the CDR3 DNA reads TGTGCCAGCAGCCCCCGTGGGAGGGAGCAGTACTTC. Amino acids: CASSPRGREQYF. Full variable domain (remainder filled in from reference TRBV11-1 and TRBJ2-7): EAEVAQSPRYKITEKSQAVAFWCDPISGHATLYWYRQILGQGPELLVQFQDESVVDDSQLPKDRFSAERLKGVDSTLKIQPAELGDSAMYLCASSPRGREQYFGPGTRLTVT.

J is TRBJ1-1 and V is TRBV27; no definite D call. CDR1 is MNHEY, CDR2 SMNVEV, per germline (reference sequence). This CDR3 is built from 13 residues. V lost 7 bases, J lost 0 bases, and 9 bases lay in between. CDR3 in DNA: TGTGCCAGCAAGACAACATTGAACACTGAAGCTTTCTTT. As protein: CASKTTLNTEAFF.

This clone appeared a single time. The rearrangement uses TRBV15 and TRBJ1-2; D perhaps matches TRBD1 (6 bases). Germline CDR1 LNHNV, CDR2 YYDKDF (reference sequence). V was clipped by 0 bases and J by 5 bases, with 19 bases between them. The CDR3 runs to 17 residues. The CDR3 is CATSRERGRGNVYGYTF. Written as DNA, the CDR3 is TGTGCCACCAGCAGAGAAAGGGGGAGGGGAAACGTTTATGGCTACACCTTC.

The genes are TRBV30 and TRBJ1-5; 7 bases line up with TRBD1. From germline, CDR1 is GTSNPN and CDR2 SVGIG (reference sequence). With V trimmed by 5 bases and J by 6 bases, 16 bases remained unmatched. The CDR3 length is 16 residues. The CDR3 sequence: CAWQNKNRGRTQPQHF. The CDR3 bases are TGTGCCTGGCAGAACAAAAACAGGGGACGGACTCAGCCCCAGCATTTT.

The chain recombines TRBV19 with TRBJ2-1; 8 bases fit TRBD1. CDR3 length equals 13 residues. V shed 3 bases and J 10 bases; nucleotides not matched to a gene: 5. Germline V gene lookup returns CDR1 LNHDA and CDR2 SQIVND (reference sequence). The CDR3 nucleotides are TGTGCCAGTAGTATGCAGGGGGCGAGGGAGCAGTTCTTC. It is translated as CASSMQGAREQFF.

In DNA, the CDR3 is TGTGCCAGCAGTGAAAACGTGGGCCGGGCCGCTGAGCAGTTCTTC. Its translation is CASSENVGRAAEQFF. The V call is TRBV6-1, the J call TRBJ2-1; D remains unclear. The CDR3 loop spans 15 amino acids. Germline values: CDR1 MNHNS, CDR2 SASEGT. V lost 2 bases to trimming and J lost 9 bases, with 17 bases between them.

This clone was seen a single time. The chain is built from TRBV4-3 and TRBJ1-1; D gene ambiguous. CDR1 is LGHNA and CDR2 is YSLEER in the germline V gene. There are 13 residues in the CDR3. V was cut by 1 base and J by 0 bases, with 3 bases left in between. The CDR3 spells CASSQVLNTEAFF. CDR3 coding DNA: TGCGCCAGCAGCCAAGTTTTGAACACTGAAGCTTTCTTT.

This clone was detected once. The rearrangement uses TRBV4-1 and TRBJ1-5; 9 positions agree with TRBD1. Germline trimming cut 4 bases from V and 6 bases from J; bases unmatched to any gene: 7. Germline CDR1 MGHRA, CDR2 YSYEKL. The CDR3 extends over 15 amino acids. The CDR3 DNA is TGCGCCAGCAGCCCGGACAGGGGAGGAGGTCAGCCCCAGCATTTT. Amino acid sequence: CASSPDRGGGQPQHF.

The genes are TRBV5-1 and TRBJ2-1; D could derive from TRBD1 or TRBD2 (6 bases each). Germline values: CDR1 SGHRS, CDR2 YFSETQ. Trimming cost V 1 base and J 7 bases, with 18 bases left between them. The CDR3 totals 16 residues. The CDR3 sequence is CASSLQIWGAGNEQFF. For the CDR3, the DNA is TGCGCCAGCAGCTTGCAGATTTGGGGGGCAGGGAATGAGCAGTTCTTC.

The CDR3 region is CAWRNGAGLGYGYTF. The CDR3 DNA reads TGTGCCTGGAGAAACGGGGCAGGCCTCGGCTATGGCTACACCTTC. The V gene is TRBV30, the J gene TRBJ1-2, with D possibly being TRBD1 (5 bases). CDR3 size: 15 residues. V lost 3 bases, J lost 4 bases, and 18 bases lay in between. In germline, CDR1 is GTSNPN, CDR2 SVGIG (reference sequence).